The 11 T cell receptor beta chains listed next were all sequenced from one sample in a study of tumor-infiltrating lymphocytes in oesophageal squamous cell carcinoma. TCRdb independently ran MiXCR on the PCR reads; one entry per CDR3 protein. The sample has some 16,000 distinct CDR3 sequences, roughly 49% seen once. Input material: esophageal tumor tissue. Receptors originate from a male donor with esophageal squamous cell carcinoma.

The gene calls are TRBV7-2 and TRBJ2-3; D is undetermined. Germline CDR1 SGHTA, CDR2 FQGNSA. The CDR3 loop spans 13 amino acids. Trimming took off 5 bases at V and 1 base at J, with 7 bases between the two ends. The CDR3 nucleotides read TGTGCCAGCAGCCCTAGTCGCACAGATACGCAGTATTTT. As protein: CASSPSRTDTQYF. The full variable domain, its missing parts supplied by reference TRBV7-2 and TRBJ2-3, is GAGVSQSPSNKVTEKGKDVELRCDPISGHTALYWYRQSLGQGLEFLIYFQGNSAPDKSGLPSDRFSAERTGGSVSTLTIQRTQQEDSAVYLCASSPSRTDTQYFGPGTRLTVL.

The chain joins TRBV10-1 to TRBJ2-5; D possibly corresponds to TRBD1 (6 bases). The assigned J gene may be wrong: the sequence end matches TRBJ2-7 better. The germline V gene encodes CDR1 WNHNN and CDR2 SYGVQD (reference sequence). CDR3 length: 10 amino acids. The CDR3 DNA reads TGCGCCAGTACAGGGCACGAGCAGTACTTC. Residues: CASTGHEQYF.

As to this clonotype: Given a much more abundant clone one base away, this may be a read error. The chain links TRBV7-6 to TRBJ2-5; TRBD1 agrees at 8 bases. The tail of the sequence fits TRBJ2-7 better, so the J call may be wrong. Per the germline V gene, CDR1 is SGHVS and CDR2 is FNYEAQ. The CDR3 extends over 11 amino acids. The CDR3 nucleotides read TGTGTCAGCAGCACAGGGGGCGAGCAGTACTTC. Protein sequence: CVSSTGGEQYF.

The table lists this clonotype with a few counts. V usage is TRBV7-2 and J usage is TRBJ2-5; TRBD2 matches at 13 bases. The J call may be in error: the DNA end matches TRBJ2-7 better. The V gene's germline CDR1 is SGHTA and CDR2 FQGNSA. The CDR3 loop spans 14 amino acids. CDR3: CASSWTSGSYEQYF. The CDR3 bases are TGTGCCAGCAGCTGGACTAGCGGGAGCTACGAGCAGTACTTC.

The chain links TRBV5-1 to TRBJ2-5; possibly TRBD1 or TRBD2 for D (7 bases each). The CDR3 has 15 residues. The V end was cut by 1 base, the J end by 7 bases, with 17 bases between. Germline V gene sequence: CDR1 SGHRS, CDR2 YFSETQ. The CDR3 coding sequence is TGCGCCAGCAGCTTGAACAGGGGAGGGGACACGACCCAGTACTTC. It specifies CASSLNRGGDTTQYF.

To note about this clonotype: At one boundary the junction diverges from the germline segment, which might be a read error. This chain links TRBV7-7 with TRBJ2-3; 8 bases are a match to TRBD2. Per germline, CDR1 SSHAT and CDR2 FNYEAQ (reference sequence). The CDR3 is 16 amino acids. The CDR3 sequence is CASSLLADPSAGELYF. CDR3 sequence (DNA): TGTGCTAGCAGCTTACTAGCGGACCCTTCTGCCGGGGAGCTGTATTTT. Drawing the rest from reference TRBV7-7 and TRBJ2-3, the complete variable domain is GAGVSQSPRYKVTKRGQDVTLRCDPISSHATLYWYQQALGQGPEFLTYFNYEAQPDKSGLPSDRFSAERPEGSISTLTIQRTEQRDSAMYRCASSLLADPSAGELYFGPGTRLTVL.

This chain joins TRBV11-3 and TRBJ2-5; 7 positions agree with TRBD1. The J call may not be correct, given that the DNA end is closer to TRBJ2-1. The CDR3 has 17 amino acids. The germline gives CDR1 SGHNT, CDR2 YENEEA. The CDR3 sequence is CASSLDTQGRIYNEQFF. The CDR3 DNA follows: TGTGCCAGCAGCTTAGACACACAGGGGCGGATTTACAATGAGCAGTTCTTC.

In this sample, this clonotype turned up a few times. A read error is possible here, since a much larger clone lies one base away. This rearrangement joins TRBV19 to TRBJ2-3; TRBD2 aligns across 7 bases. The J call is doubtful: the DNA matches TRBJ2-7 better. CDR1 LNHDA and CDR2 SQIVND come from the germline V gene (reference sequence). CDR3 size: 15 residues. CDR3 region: CASSSPGLTNNEQYF. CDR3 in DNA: TGTGCCAGTAGTTCGCCGGGACTAACAAACAATGAGCAGTACTTC.

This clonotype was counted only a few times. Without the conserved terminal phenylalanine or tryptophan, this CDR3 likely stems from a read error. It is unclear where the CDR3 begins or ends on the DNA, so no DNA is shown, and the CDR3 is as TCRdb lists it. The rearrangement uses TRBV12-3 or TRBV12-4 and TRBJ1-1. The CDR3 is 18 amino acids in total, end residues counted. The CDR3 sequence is CASMGLAGDVQIRSILAQ.

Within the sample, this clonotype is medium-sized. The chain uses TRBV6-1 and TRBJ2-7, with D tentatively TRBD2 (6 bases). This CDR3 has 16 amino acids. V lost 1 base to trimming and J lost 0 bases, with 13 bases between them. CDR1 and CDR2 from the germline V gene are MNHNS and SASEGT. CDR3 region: CASSEVGRRLSYEQYF. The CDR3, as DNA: TGTGCCAGCAGTGAAGTGGGGAGGCGGCTCTCCTACGAGCAGTACTTC.

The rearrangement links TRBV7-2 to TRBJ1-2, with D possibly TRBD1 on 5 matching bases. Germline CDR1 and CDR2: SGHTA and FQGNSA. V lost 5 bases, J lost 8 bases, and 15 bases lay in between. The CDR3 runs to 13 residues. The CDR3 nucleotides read TGTGCCAGCAGCCCAACCTGGGGGGGAGGCTACACCTTC. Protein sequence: CASSPTWGGGYTF.